This T cell receptor beta chain was observed in a study of blood T cell repertoires in COVID-19. Clones were sequenced by immunoSEQ multiplex PCR, and TCRdb holds only the in-frame ones, with some missing. The sample contains around 100,000 clones, roughly nine tenths of which appear only once. V lost 5 bases, J lost 4 bases, and 8 bases stayed unmatched. The CDR3 runs 15 residues. Per the germline V gene, CDR1 is MNHEY and CDR2 is SVGAGI. The receptor was derived from a woman aged 55-70 years with acute or convalescent COVID-19. The specimen sequenced was peripheral blood. This chain connects TRBV6-5 to TRBJ2-4; 7 bases are a match to TRBD1. The CDR3 nucleotides are TGTGCCAGCAGTCTACCCCTGGGACAGAAAAACATTCAGTACTTC. This encodes CASSLPLGQKNIQYF.